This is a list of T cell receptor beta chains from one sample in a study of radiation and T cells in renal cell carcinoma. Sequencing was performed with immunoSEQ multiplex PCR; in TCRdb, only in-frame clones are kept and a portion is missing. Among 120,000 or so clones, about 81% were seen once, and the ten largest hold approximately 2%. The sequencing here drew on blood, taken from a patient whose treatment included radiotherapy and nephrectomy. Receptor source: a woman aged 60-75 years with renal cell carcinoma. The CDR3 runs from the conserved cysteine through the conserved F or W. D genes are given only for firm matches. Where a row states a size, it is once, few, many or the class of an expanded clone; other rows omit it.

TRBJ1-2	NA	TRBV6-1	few	CASRPGSDYGYTF	TGTGCCAGCAGACCAGGGAGTGACTATGGCTACACCTTC
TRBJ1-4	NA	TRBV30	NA	CAWSKWGEATNEKLFF	TGTGCCTGGAGTAAGTGGGGAGAGGCAACTAATGAAAAACTGTTTTTT
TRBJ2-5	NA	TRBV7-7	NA	CASSFPGAQETQYF	TGTGCTAGCAGCTTCCCAGGGGCCCAAGAGACCCAGTACTTC
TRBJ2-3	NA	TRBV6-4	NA	CASSSGRTQYF	TGTGCCAGCAGCTCAGGGAGAACGCAGTATTTT
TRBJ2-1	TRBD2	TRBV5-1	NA	CASSPDTSGRYNEQFF	TGCGCCAGCAGCCCGGATACTAGCGGGCGTTACAATGAGCAGTTCTTC
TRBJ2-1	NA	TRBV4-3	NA	CASSQGLETNEQFF	TGCGCCAGCAGCCAAGGACTAGAGACCAATGAGCAGTTCTTC
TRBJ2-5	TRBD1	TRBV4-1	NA	CASSPPGQGRGETQYF	TGCGCCAGCAGCCCCCCGGGACAGGGTCGGGGGGAGACCCAGTACTTC
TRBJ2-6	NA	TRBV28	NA	CASSTYPGSANVLTF	TGTGCCAGCAGTACATACCCAGGGTCTGCCAACGTCCTGACTTTC
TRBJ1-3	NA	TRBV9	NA	CASSRDSSSGNTIYF	TGTGCCAGCAGCAGGGACTCTAGCTCTGGAAACACCATATATTTT
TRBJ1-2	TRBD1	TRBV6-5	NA	CASSYQGANYGYTF	TGTGCCAGCAGTTACCAGGGGGCTAACTATGGCTACACCTTC
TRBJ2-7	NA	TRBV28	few	CASSSRVGGEQYF	TGTGCCAGCAGTTCCCGGGTCGGTGGGGAGCAGTACTTC
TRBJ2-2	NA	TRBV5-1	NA	CASSRGEGHGELFF	TGCGCCAGCAGCCGGGGTGAAGGTCACGGGGAGCTGTTTTTT
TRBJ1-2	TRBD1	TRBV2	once	CASTQGADYGYTF	TGTGCCAGCACCCAGGGGGCCGACTATGGCTACACCTTC
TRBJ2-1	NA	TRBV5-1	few	CASRGGASYNEQFF	TGCGCCAGCAGGGGGGGCGCGAGCTACAATGAGCAGTTCTTC
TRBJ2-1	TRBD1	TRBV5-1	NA	CASSYTGTGPFDEQFF	TGCGCCAGCAGCTACACCGGGACAGGACCCTTCGATGAGCAGTTCTTC
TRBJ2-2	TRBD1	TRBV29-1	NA	CSVDRGNTGELFF	TGCAGCGTGGACAGGGGGAACACCGGGGAGCTGTTTTTT
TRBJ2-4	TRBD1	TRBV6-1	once	CASSEKGAGGASKNIQYF	TGTGCCAGCAGTGAAAAAGGAGCAGGGGGCGCATCCAAAAACATTCAGTACTTC
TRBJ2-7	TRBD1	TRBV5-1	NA	CASSQHNWDSTGGLSLKYEQYF	TGCGCCAGCAGCCAACATAATTGGGACTCCACAGGGGGACTCTCCCTAAAATACGAGCAGTACTTC
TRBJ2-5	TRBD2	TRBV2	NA	CASLELGGIGETQYF	TGTGCCAGCCTTGAATTGGGGGGGATAGGTGAGACCCAGTACTTC
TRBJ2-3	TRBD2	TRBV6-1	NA	CASTSGAPSTDTQYF	TGTGCCAGCACCAGCGGGGCCCCTAGCACAGATACGCAGTATTTT
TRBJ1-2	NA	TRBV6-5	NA	CASSSSINYGYTF	TGTGCCAGCAGTTCTAGCATAAACTATGGCTACACCTTC
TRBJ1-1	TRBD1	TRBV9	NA	CASSVVGQGNTEAFF	TGTGCCAGCAGCGTAGTGGGACAGGGAAACACTGAAGCTTTCTTT
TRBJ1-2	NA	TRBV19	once	CASSIVSGRGYGYTF	TGTGCCAGTAGTATTGTTTCGGGGAGAGGGTATGGCTACACCTTC
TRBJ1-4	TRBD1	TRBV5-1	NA	CASSLGDRREKLFF	TGCGCCAGCAGCTTGGGGGACAGGCGGGAAAAACTGTTTTTT
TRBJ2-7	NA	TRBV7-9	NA	CASSSSGAGEQYF	TGTGCCAGCAGCTCCTCAGGGGCGGGGGAGCAGTACTTC
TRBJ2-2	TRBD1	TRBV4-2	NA	CASSALRDRGSLNTGELFF	TGTGCCAGCAGCGCTCTCCGGGACAGGGGATCTCTCAACACCGGGGAGCTGTTTTTT
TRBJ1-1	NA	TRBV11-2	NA	CASSLVSYRENEAFF	TGTGCCAGCAGCTTAGTTAGCTATCGGGAGAATGAAGCTTTCTTT
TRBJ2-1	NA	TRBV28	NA	CASSLLEPNEQFF	TGTGCCAGCAGTTTACTGGAACCCAATGAGCAGTTCTTC
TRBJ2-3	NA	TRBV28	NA	CASSLEASQYF	TGTGCCAGCAGTTTAGAGGCGTCGCAGTATTTT
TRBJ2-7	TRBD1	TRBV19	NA	CASSRRGQGMHEQYF	TGTGCCAGTAGTAGAAGGGGACAGGGGATGCACGAGCAGTACTTC
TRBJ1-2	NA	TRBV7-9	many	CASSSPTEPNYGYTF	TGTGCCAGCAGCTCACCGACGGAACCTAACTATGGCTACACCTTC
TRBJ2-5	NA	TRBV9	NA	CASSIEETQYF	TGTGCCAGCAGCATCGAAGAGACCCAGTACTTC
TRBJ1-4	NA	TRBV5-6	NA	CASSLATEKLFF	TGTGCCAGCAGCTTGGCCACGGAAAAACTGTTTTTT
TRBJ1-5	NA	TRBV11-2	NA	CASSPWVGQPQHF	TGTGCCAGCAGCCCCTGGGTAGGTCAGCCCCAGCATTTT
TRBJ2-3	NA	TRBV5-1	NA	CASSLLMGWGTDTQYF	TGCGCCAGCAGCCTCCTCATGGGTTGGGGGACAGATACGCAGTATTTT
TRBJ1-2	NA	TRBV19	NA	CASTQLDRANYGYTF	TGTGCCAGTACCCAATTGGACAGAGCCAACTATGGCTACACCTTC
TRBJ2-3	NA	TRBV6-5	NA	CASGKTDTQYF	TGTGCCAGCGGAAAAACAGATACGCAGTATTTT
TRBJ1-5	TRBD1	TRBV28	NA	CASSPGQGGNQPQHF	TGTGCCAGCAGTCCGGGACAGGGGGGCAATCAGCCCCAGCATTTT
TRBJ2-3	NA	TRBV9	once	CASSVGSRDIGTTDTQYF	TGTGCCAGCAGCGTAGGTTCTAGGGACATCGGAACCACAGATACGCAGTATTTT
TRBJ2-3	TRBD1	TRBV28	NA	CASRDSSTDTQYF	TGTGCCAGCCGGGACAGTAGCACAGATACGCAGTATTTT
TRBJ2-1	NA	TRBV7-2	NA	CASSRRTVTNEQFF	TGTGCCAGCAGCCGACGGACGGTAACGAATGAGCAGTTCTTC
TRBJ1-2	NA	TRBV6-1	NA	CASGLQGGYTF	TGTGCCAGCGGACTCCAGGGGGGCTACACCTTC
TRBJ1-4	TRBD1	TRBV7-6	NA	CASSPNEGAAEKLFF	TGTGCCAGCAGCCCGAACGAGGGGGCTGCTGAAAAACTGTTTTTT
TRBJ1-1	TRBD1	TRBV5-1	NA	CASSGDRVAFF	TGCGCCAGCAGTGGGGACAGGGTGGCTTTCTTT
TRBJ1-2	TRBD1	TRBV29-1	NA	CSISGTGGRGYTF	TGCAGCATTTCCGGGACAGGGGGCCGTGGCTACACCTTC
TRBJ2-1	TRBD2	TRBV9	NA	CASSPRLAGSYNEQFF	TGTGCCAGCAGCCCCCGACTAGCGGGCTCCTACAATGAGCAGTTCTTC
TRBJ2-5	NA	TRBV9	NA	CASSVGGSTTQETQYF	TGTGCCAGCAGCGTAGGGGGTAGCACCACTCAAGAGACCCAGTACTTC
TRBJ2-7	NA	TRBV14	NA	CASSSGQTYEQYF	TGTGCCAGCAGCTCGGGGCAAACCTACGAGCAGTACTTC
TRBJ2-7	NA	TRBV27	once	CASSFLTGDEQYF	TGTGCCAGCAGTTTCCTGACTGGTGACGAGCAGTACTTC
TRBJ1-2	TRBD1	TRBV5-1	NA	CASSASGQGYGYTF	TGCGCCAGCAGCGCCTCAGGACAGGGGTATGGCTACACCTTC
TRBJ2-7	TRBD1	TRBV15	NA	CATSSRQGPYEQYF	TGTGCCACCAGCAGTCGACAGGGGCCGTACGAGCAGTACTTC
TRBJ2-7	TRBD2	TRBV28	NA	CASSPPTSGSYEQYF	TGTGCCAGCAGTCCGCCGACTAGCGGGAGCTACGAGCAGTACTTC
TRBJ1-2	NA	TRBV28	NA	CASSSPTGKSYTF	TGTGCCAGCAGTTCCCCCACAGGGAAGAGCTACACCTTC
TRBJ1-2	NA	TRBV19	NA	CASSFDSYGYTF	TGTGCCAGTAGTTTCGACTCCTATGGCTACACCTTC